This T cell receptor (beta chain) was sequenced during a study of cytomegalovirus exposure and HLA in healthy donors. PCR used 60 Vbeta primers and 13 Jbeta primers. Repertoires were generated with immunoSEQ multiplex PCR, while TCRdb's copy carries only in-frame clones and drops some. The sample includes roughly 200,000 clones, 81% of them seen just once. This clone was detected once. Trimming removed 1 base at V and 4 bases at J, with 10 bases between. The CDR3 sequence is 14 residues long. Germline V gives CDR1 SEHNR, CDR2 FQNEAQ (reference sequence). The sample consisted of PBMCs. This sequence originates from a man aged 35-49 years in good health and CMV-seropositive. This chain uses TRBV7-9 with TRBJ1-1; D is unresolved. The CDR3 DNA sequence: TGTGCCAGCAGCTTAGGTTTCGGGGTCACTGAAGCTTTCTTT. Translated, it gives CASSLGFGVTEAFF.